This entry lists 28 T cell receptor beta chains sequenced from one sample in a study of cytomegalovirus exposure and HLA in healthy donors. Use of 60 Vbeta and 13 Jbeta primers characterized the PCR. Clones were read by immunoSEQ multiplex PCR, and TCRdb kept only the in-frame ones, dropping some. The data show 150,000 to 170,000 clones, roughly 80% seen once. The sequenced sample was PBMCs. All receptors come from a man aged 30-40 years in good health and CMV-seropositive.

The genes are TRBV9 and TRBJ2-3; TRBD2 agrees at 12 bases. The V and J ends lost 3 bases and 4 bases, in that order; junction bases with no gene match: 6. Germline V gene data show CDR1 as SGDLS and CDR2 as YYNGEE. The CDR3 is 16 residues long. CDR3 protein: CASSASGRVSADTQYF. DNA of the CDR3: TGTGCCAGCAGCGCTAGCGGGAGGGTATCAGCAGATACGCAGTATTTT.

The rearrangement links TRBV9 to TRBJ1-1, with 11 nucleotides matching TRBD1. The CDR3 covers 17 residues. Trimming removed 4 bases from V and 7 bases from J; junction bases left unmatched: 15. In germline, CDR1 is SGDLS, CDR2 YYNGEE. The CDR3: CASSPGTGGASWGEAFF. The CDR3 bases are TGTGCCAGCAGCCCAGGGACAGGGGGAGCCTCTTGGGGTGAAGCTTTCTTT.

The chain links TRBV6-5 to TRBJ1-4; D possibly corresponds to TRBD1 (6 bases). V was cut by 0 bases and J by 5 bases, with 10 bases left in between. This CDR3 contains 15 residues. Germline values: CDR1 MNHEY, CDR2 SVGAGI. The CDR3 reads CASSYSGTRNEKLFF. In DNA form, the CDR3 reads TGTGCCAGCAGTTACTCTGGGACACGCAATGAAAAACTGTTTTTT.

Only one count was recorded for this clone. This chain uses TRBV27 with TRBJ2-3, with 7 positions matching TRBD2. CDR3 length equals 16 residues. The V gene's germline CDR1 is MNHEY and CDR2 SMNVEV (reference sequence). V lost 6 bases, J lost 1 base, and 10 bases stayed unmatched. CDR3 DNA sequence: TGTGCCAGCAGGGGCCTCCTTGGGGGGGGCACAGATACGCAGTATTTT. Translated: CASRGLLGGGTDTQYF.

This clone was seen once. This sequence joins TRBV28 and TRBJ2-7, with 7 bases aligning to TRBD1. Per germline, CDR1 MDHEN and CDR2 SYDVKM. Trimming removed 6 bases from V and 3 bases from J; junction bases left unmatched: 11. The CDR3 is 15 residues long. Here the CDR3 DNA reads TGTGCCAGCAGAAACCCCCGGACAGGTGACTACGAGCAGTACTTC. This sequence encodes CASRNPRTGDYEQYF.

The J gene is TRBJ2-1, the V gene TRBV5-6; TRBD1 matches at 7 bases. The V and J ends lost 1 base and 6 bases, in that order; junction bases with no gene match: 10. This CDR3 has 16 amino acids. Germline CDR1 SGHDT, CDR2 YYEEEE. The CDR3 here is CASSLRPSTGSNEQFF. DNA of the CDR3: TGTGCCAGCAGCTTGCGGCCCTCGACAGGGAGCAATGAGCAGTTCTTC.

The chain recombines TRBV7-2 with TRBJ2-1, with 9 nucleotides matching TRBD2. The CDR3 runs 15 residues. V was clipped by 1 base and J by 4 bases; unmatched bases: 2. Germline V CDR1 and CDR2: SGHTA, FQGNSA. The CDR3 coding sequence is TGTGCCAGCAGCTTAGGGCTAGCGGGGTACAATGAGCAGTTCTTC. As protein: CASSLGLAGYNEQFF.

V and J are TRBV7-2 and TRBJ2-5; D unclear. The CDR3 has 11 residues. CDR1 is SGHTA, CDR2 FQGNSA, per germline. V lost 5 bases, J lost 7 bases, and 8 bases lay in between. The CDR3 protein is CASSLLGTQYF. The DNA for the CDR3 is TGTGCCAGCAGCCTACTCGGGACCCAGTACTTC.

In its sample, this clone was seen a few times. The chain has TRBV7-9 and TRBJ2-7, with a possible D match to TRBD2 (5 bases). Germline CDR1 is SEHNR and CDR2 is FQNEAQ (reference sequence). Between the trimmed V and J ends, which lost 1 base and 2 bases, there was a span of 15 bases. The CDR3 runs to 16 residues. The CDR3 protein is CASSLGSTGIPYEQYF. The CDR3 nucleotides are TGTGCCAGCAGCTTAGGAAGCACCGGGATACCCTACGAGCAGTACTTC.

The chain carries TRBV2 and TRBJ1-2; D unresolved. Germline CDR1 SNHLY, CDR2 FYNNEI. V shed 6 bases and J shed 6 bases, with 17 bases lying between them. The CDR3 contains 14 residues. CDR3 nucleotides: TGTGCCAGCAGCCACCCGGGGAGACCTGATGGCTACACCTTC. Translation: CASSHPGRPDGYTF.

The gene calls are TRBV5-6 and TRBJ2-1; D gene unclear. The CDR3 contains 14 residues. In germline, CDR1 is SGHDT, CDR2 YYEEEE. Trimming left V 4 bases short and J 7 bases short, with 15 bases between. CDR3 in DNA: TGTGCCAGCAGCATAGTAGAGGTCTGGAATGAGCAGTTCTTC. Its protein is CASSIVEVWNEQFF.

This clone was counted between two and nine times. V gene TRBV6-5 combines with J gene TRBJ2-3, with D perhaps matching TRBD2 (6 bases). The V end was cut by 6 bases, the J end by 0 bases, with 13 bases between. CDR3 length: 15 amino acids. The V gene's germline CDR1 is MNHEY and CDR2 SVGAGI. In DNA, the CDR3 is TGTGCCAGCAGCTCAGACGGGAGTAGCACAGATACGCAGTATTTT. This encodes CASSSDGSSTDTQYF.

V and J are TRBV28 and TRBJ1-1; 8 bases are a match to TRBD1. Losses at the gene ends were 0 bases for V and 3 bases for J; bases not matched to a gene: 3. CDR3 length: 15 amino acids. Germline values: CDR1 MDHEN, CDR2 SYDVKM. The CDR3 sequence: CASSLWQGADTEAFF. CDR3 nucleotide sequence: TGTGCCAGCAGTTTATGGCAGGGGGCTGACACTGAAGCTTTCTTT.

The V and J genes are TRBV5-1 and TRBJ2-6; D gene unclear. This CDR3 spans 15 amino acids. The V end was cut by 1 base, the J end by 0 bases, with 5 bases between. Per the germline V gene, CDR1 is SGHRS and CDR2 is YFSETQ. The CDR3 spells CASSLSSSGANVLTF. Written as DNA, the CDR3 is TGCGCCAGCAGCTTGTCCAGCTCTGGGGCCAACGTCCTGACTTTC.

The V and J genes are TRBV28 and TRBJ2-2; D is perhaps TRBD2 (6 bases). Per germline, CDR1 MDHEN and CDR2 SYDVKM. V shed 8 bases and J shed 3 bases, with 16 bases lying between them. The CDR3 is made up of 15 amino acids. CDR3 sequence: CASRGGGFDTGELFF. The CDR3 nucleotides read TGTGCCAGCCGGGGTGGAGGGTTCGACACCGGGGAGCTGTTTTTT.

This clone was seen once. The chain carries TRBV7-3 and TRBJ2-5; tentative D call: TRBD2 (6 bases). CDR1 and CDR2 (germline): SGHTA, FQGTGA. V dropped 2 bases and J dropped 5 bases, with 9 bases sitting between them. The CDR3 is made up of 13 amino acids. This CDR3 is CASSLFGGETQYF. CDR3 bases: TGTGCCAGCAGCTTATTCGGAGGGGAGACCCAGTACTTC.

This chain connects TRBV11-2 to TRBJ2-5; 7 bases line up with TRBD2. The end of the DNA fits TRBJ2-7 better, so the J call may be wrong. The CDR3 is made up of 14 amino acids. Germline CDR1 and CDR2: SGHAT and FQNNGV. The CDR3 region is CASSFGLESYEQYF. CDR3 coding DNA: TGTGCCAGCAGCTTCGGACTAGAATCCTACGAGCAGTACTTC.

This chain connects TRBV28 to TRBJ1-2; D might be TRBD1 (5 bases). The V gene's germline CDR1 is MDHEN and CDR2 SYDVKM. The CDR3 has 16 residues. The V end lost 7 bases, the J end lost 4 bases, and 22 bases lay between the germline ends. This CDR3 is CASNPAGQRRSYGYTF. CDR3 nucleotide sequence: TGTGCCAGCAATCCAGCGGGGCAGAGAAGATCCTATGGCTACACCTTC.

A few counts support this clone. This chain joins TRBV30 and TRBJ2-2; no clear D gene. CDR1 GTSNPN and CDR2 SVGIG come from the germline V gene (reference sequence). V lost 2 bases and J 2 bases, leaving 6 bases between the germline ends. The CDR3 loop spans 13 amino acids. CDR3 residues: CAWSLLNTGELFF. CDR3 DNA: TGTGCCTGGAGTTTGCTAAACACCGGGGAGCTGTTTTTT.

This chain uses TRBV4-2 with TRBJ2-7, with 13 bases aligning to TRBD2. This CDR3 has 17 amino acids. Germline trimming cut 4 bases from V and 0 bases from J; bases unmatched to any gene: 6. The germline CDR1 and CDR2 sequences are LGHNA and YNFKEQ. In DNA form, the CDR3 reads TGTGCCAGCAGCCCAGGGACTAGCGGGGCTAGCTCCTACGAGCAGTACTTC. Amino acid sequence: CASSPGTSGASSYEQYF.

The chain is built from TRBV19 and TRBJ1-4, with a weak D call TRBD1 (5 bases). The CDR3 extends over 13 amino acids. V gave up 10 bases and J gave up 5 bases, with 14 bases separating them. Germline loops: CDR1 LNHDA, CDR2 SQIVND (reference sequence). CDR3: CATATVINEKLFF. The CDR3 DNA reads TGTGCCACCGCGACAGTGATCAATGAAAAACTGTTTTTT.

The table lists this clone with a count of one. CDR3 in DNA: TGTGCCAGTAGTATCCGACAGGGGAACCCCAACACTGAAGCTTTCTTT. It encodes CASSIRQGNPNTEAFF. The gene calls are TRBV19 and TRBJ1-1, with TRBD1 identical over 8 bases. The CDR3 contains 16 residues. After removal of 3 bases from V and 2 bases from J, the junction contained 8 bases not matched to a gene. CDR1 is LNHDA, CDR2 SQIVND, per germline (reference sequence).

The rearrangement uses TRBV6-5 and TRBJ2-5; 9 positions match TRBD1. Looked up from germline, CDR1 is MNHEY and CDR2 is SVGAGI. The CDR3 is 16 amino acids. The junction had 8 bases not matched to a gene; V was cut back by 2 bases and J by 4 bases. The CDR3 DNA sequence: TGTGCCAGCAGTTACGGGACAGGGAGGGGGGGAGAGACCCAGTACTTC. Translating gives CASSYGTGRGGETQYF.

The chain joins TRBV5-6 to TRBJ2-7, with D perhaps TRBD2 (6 bases). The V and J ends lost 4 bases and 1 base respectively, with 12 bases between them. Germline CDR1 is SGHDT and CDR2 is YYEEEE. The CDR3 covers 14 residues. In DNA form, the CDR3 reads TGTGCCAGCAGCCAGCTAGCGACTTCCTACGAGCAGTACTTC. Translation: CASSQLATSYEQYF. Full variable domain (rest looked up from reference TRBV5-6 and TRBJ2-7): DAGVTQSPTHLIKTRGQQVTLRCSPKSGHDTVSWYQQALGQGPQFIFQYYEEEERQRGNFPDRFSGHQFPNYSSELNVNALLLGDSALYLCASSQLATSYEQYFGPGTRLTVT.

V gene TRBV30 combines with J gene TRBJ1-2; D gene ambiguous. Germline lookup yields CDR1 GTSNPN and CDR2 SVGIG (reference sequence). V lost 0 bases to trimming and J lost 5 bases, with 7 bases between them. There are 12 residues in the CDR3. The CDR3 protein is CAWSVGGYGYTF. In DNA, the CDR3 is TGTGCCTGGAGTGTAGGAGGGTATGGCTACACCTTC.

This clone was seen once. The V call is TRBV28, the J call TRBJ1-2; 7 bases agree with TRBD1. Germline CDR1 is MDHEN and CDR2 is SYDVKM. CDR3 size: 16 residues. J was trimmed by 5 bases and V by 6 bases; bases with no gene match: 15. CDR3 loop: CASSHGGTTGKYGYTF. As DNA, the CDR3 is TGTGCCAGCAGCCATGGGGGGACGACAGGGAAGTATGGCTACACCTTC.

The rearrangement joins TRBV21-1 to TRBJ2-5; the table assigns TRBD1, which was not confirmed against the DNA. TRBV21-1 is labeled a pseudogene. The CDR3 consists of 15 residues. The CDR3 nucleotides are TGTGCCAGCAGCAAAGGGGACAGGGGGAGGGAGACCCAGTACTTC. It encodes CASSKGDRGRETQYF.

DNA of the CDR3: TGTGCCAGCAGCCAAGATCGAGGGCGCGAGCAGTACTTC. The encoded protein is CASSQDRGREQYF. J is TRBJ2-7 and V is TRBV14; maybe TRBD2 (5 bases). This CDR3 region has 13 residues. Germline V gene data show CDR1 as SGHDN and CDR2 as FVKESK. Trimming took 0 bases from V and 6 from J, leaving 9 bases between them.